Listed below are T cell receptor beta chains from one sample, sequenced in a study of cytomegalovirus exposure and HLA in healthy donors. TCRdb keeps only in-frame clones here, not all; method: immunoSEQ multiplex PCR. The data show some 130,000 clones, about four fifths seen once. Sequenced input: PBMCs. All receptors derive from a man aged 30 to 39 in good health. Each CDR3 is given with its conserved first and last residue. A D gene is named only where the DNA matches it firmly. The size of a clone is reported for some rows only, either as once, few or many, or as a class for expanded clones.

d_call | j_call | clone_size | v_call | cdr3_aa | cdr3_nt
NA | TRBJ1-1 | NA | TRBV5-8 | CASSLLTGQKNTEAFF | TGTGCCAGCAGCCTTCTAACTGGACAGAAGAACACTGAAGCTTTCTTT
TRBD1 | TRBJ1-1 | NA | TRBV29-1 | CSAQGALGNTEAFF | TGCAGCGCACAGGGGGCCCTTGGGAACACTGAAGCTTTCTTT
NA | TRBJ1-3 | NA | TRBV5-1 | CASSYSGSGNTIYF | TGCGCCAGCAGCTACAGCGGCTCTGGAAACACCATATATTTT
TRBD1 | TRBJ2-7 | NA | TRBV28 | CASLSGQTYEQYF | TGTGCCAGCCTATCGGGACAGACCTACGAGCAGTACTTC
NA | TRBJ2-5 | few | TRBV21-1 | CASSKEGAGCPKATSGTVGETQYF | TGTGCCAGCAGCAAAGAGGGGGCCGGCTGCCCTAAGGCGACTAGCGGCACTGTGGGTGAGACCCAGTACTTC
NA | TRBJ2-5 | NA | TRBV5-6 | CASSLKVAQETQYF | TGTGCCAGCAGCTTGAAAGTAGCACAAGAGACCCAGTACTTC
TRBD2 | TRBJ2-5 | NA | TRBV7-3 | CASSKPGGDMIYF | TGTGCCAGCAGCAAACCGGGGGGGGACATGATATACTTC
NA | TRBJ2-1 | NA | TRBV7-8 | CASSLARSLTGPGNEQFF | TGTGCCAGCAGCTTAGCCCGAAGCTTGACAGGCCCGGGCAATGAGCAGTTCTTC
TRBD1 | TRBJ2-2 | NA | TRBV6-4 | CASSPRTGDTGELFF | TGTGCCAGCAGCCCCAGGACAGGCGACACCGGGGAGCTGTTTTTT
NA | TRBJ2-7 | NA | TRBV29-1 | CSVRGAPYEQYF | TGCAGCGTTCGTGGGGCCCCCTACGAGCAGTACTTC
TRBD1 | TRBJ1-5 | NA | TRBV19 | CASSTGGGTGNQPQHF | TGTGCCAGTAGTACTGGGGGGGGGACAGGGAACCAGCCCCAGCATTTT
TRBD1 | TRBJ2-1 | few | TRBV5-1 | CASSSPGQGGNEQFF | TGCGCCAGCTCCTCCCCGGGACAGGGTGGTAATGAGCAGTTCTTC
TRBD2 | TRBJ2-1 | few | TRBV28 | CASSLWLAGGNEQFF | TGTGCCAGCAGCCTTTGGCTAGCGGGCGGCAATGAGCAGTTCTTC
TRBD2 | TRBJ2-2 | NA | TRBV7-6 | CASSFASGRATGELFF | TGTGCCAGCAGCTTCGCTAGCGGGAGGGCCACCGGGGAGCTGTTTTTT
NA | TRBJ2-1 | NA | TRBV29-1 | CSVEGGRQQSSYNEQFF | TGCAGCGTTGAAGGGGGAAGACAGCAAAGCTCCTACAATGAGCAGTTCTTC
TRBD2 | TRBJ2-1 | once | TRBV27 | CATGLAGVEQFF | TGTGCCACGGGGCTAGCGGGAGTTGAGCAGTTCTTC
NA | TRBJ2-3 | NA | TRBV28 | CASANGAGRLQYF | TGTGCCAGCGCAAACGGTGCGGGCCGTCTTCAGTATTTT
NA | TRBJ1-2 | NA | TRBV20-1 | CSAPRTRGYTF | TGCAGTGCTCCCCGGACACGCGGCTACACCTTC